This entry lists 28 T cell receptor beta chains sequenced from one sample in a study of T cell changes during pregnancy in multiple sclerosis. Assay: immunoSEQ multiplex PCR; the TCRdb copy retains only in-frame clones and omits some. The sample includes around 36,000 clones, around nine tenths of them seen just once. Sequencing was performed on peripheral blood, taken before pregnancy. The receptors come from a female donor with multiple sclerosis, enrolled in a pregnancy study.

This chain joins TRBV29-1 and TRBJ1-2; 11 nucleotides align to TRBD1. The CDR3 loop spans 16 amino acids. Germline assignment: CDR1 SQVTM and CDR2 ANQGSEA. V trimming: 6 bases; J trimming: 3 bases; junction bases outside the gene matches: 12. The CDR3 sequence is CSVDYSGTGGDYGYTF. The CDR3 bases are TGCAGCGTCGACTACTCCGGGACAGGGGGGGACTATGGCTACACCTTC.

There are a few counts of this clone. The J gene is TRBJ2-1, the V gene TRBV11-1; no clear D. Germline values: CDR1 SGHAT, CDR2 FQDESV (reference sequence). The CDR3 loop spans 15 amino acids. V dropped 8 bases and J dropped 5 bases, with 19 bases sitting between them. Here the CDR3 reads CASQAGPVLNNEQFF. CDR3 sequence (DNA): TGTGCCAGCCAGGCTGGGCCGGTGTTGAACAATGAGCAGTTCTTC.

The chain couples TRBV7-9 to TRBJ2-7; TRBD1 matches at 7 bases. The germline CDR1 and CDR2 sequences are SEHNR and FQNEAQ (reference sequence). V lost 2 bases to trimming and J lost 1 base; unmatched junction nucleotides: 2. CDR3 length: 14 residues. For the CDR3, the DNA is TGTGCCAGCAGCTTATGGGACAGTTCCTACGAGCAGTACTTC. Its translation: CASSLWDSSYEQYF. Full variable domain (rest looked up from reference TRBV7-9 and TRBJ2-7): DTGVSQNPRHKITKRGQNVTFRCDPISEHNRLYWYRQTLGQGPEFLTYFQNEAQLEKSRLLSDRFSAERPKGSFSTLEIQRTEQGDSAMYLCASSLWDSSYEQYFGPGTRLTVT.

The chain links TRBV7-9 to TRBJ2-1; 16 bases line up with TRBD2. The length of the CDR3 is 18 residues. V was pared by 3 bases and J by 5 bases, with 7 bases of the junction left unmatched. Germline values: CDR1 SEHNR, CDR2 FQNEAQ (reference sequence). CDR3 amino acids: CASSFFPGLAGGDNEQFF. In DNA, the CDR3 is TGTGCCAGCAGCTTCTTCCCGGGACTAGCGGGAGGGGACAATGAGCAGTTCTTC. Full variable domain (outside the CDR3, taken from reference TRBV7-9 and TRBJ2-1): DTGVSQNPRHKITKRGQNVTFRCDPISEHNRLYWYRQTLGQGPEFLTYFQNEAQLEKSRLLSDRFSAERPKGSFSTLEIQRTEQGDSAMYLCASSFFPGLAGGDNEQFFGPGTRLTVL.

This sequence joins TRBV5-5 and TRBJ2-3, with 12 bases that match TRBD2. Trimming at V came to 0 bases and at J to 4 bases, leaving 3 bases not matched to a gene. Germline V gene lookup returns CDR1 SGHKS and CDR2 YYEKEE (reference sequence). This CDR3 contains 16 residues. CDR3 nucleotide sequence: TGTGCCAGCAGCTTGGGACTAGCGGGAGAGTCAGATACGCAGTATTTT. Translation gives CASSLGLAGESDTQYF.

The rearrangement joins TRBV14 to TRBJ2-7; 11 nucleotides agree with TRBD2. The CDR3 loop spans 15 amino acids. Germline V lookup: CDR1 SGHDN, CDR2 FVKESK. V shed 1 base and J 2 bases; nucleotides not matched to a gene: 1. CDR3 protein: CASSQGLAGPYEQYF. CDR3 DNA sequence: TGTGCCAGCAGCCAAGGACTAGCGGGGCCCTACGAGCAGTACTTC.

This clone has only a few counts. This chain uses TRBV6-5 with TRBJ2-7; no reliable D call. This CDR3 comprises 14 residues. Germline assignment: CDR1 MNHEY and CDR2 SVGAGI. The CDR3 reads CAHSPPQALTEQYF. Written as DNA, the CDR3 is TGTGCTCATTCGCCCCCGCAGGCATTAACCGAGCAGTACTTC.

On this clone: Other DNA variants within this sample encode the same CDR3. The chain's CDR3 is CASSPGQGATDTQYF. Here the CDR3 DNA reads TGCGCCAGCAGCCCAGGACAGGGGGCAACAGATACGCAGTATTTT. The chain has TRBV5-1 and TRBJ2-3; TRBD1 matches at 11 bases. Germline loops: CDR1 SGHRS, CDR2 YFSETQ. Trimming cost V 4 bases and J 3 bases; bases outside gene matches: 4. The CDR3 extends over 15 amino acids.

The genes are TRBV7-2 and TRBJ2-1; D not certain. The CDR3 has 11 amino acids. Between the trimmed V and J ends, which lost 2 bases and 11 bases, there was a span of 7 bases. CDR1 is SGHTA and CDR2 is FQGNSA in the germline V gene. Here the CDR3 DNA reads TGTGCCAGCAGCTTAACAGAAAAGCAGTTCTTC. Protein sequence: CASSLTEKQFF.

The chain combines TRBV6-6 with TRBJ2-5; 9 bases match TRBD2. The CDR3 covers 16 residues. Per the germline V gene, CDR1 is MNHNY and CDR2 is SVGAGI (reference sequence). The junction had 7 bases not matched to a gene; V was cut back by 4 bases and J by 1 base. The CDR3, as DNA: TGTGCCAGCAGTTGGTCTAGCGGGAACCTCCAAGAGACCCAGTACTTC. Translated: CASSWSSGNLQETQYF.

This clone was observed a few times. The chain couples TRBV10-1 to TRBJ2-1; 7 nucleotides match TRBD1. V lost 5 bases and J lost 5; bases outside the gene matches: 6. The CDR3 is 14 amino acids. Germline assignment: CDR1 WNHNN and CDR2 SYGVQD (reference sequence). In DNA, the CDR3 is TGCGCCAGCAGTACGTGGGACAGAGACAATGAGCAGTTCTTC. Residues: CASSTWDRDNEQFF.

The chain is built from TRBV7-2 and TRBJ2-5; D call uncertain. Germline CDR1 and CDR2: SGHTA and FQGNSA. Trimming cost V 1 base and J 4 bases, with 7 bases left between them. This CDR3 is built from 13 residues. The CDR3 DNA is TGTGCCAGCAGCTTAGATTCCCGAGAGACCCAGTACTTC. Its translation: CASSLDSRETQYF.

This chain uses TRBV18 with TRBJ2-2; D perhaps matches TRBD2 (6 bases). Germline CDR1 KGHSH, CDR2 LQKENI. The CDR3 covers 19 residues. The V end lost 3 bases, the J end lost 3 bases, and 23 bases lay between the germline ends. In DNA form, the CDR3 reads TGTGCCAGCTCACCTACATCGTTAGCGGCGAGCCAGTACACCGGGGAGCTGTTTTTT. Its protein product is CASSPTSLAASQYTGELFF.

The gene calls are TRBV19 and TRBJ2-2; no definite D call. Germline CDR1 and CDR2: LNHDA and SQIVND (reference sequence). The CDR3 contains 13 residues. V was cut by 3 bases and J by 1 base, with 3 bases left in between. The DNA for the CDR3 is TGTGCCAGTAGTATCCAGAACACCGGGGAGCTGTTTTTT. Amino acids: CASSIQNTGELFF.

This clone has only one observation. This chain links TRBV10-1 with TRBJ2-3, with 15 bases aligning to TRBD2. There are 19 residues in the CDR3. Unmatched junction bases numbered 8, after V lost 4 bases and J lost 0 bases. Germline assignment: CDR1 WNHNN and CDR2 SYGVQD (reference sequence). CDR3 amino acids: CASSGHGTSGRPSTDTQYF. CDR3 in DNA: TGCGCCAGCAGTGGGCATGGGACTAGCGGGAGGCCGAGCACAGATACGCAGTATTTT.

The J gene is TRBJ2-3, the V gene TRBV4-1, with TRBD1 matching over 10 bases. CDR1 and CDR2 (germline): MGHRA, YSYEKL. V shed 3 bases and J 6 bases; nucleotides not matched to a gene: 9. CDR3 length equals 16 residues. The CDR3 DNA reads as TGCGCCAGCAGCCACCGACAGGGGGCCGGGGCGGATACGCAGTATTTT. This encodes CASSHRQGAGADTQYF.

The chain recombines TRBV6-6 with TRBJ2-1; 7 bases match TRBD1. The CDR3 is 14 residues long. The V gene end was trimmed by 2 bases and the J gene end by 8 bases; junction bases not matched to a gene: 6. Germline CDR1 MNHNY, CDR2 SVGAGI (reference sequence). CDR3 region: CASSYDRDSDEQFF. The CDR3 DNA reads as TGTGCCAGCAGTTACGACAGGGATAGCGATGAGCAGTTCTTC.

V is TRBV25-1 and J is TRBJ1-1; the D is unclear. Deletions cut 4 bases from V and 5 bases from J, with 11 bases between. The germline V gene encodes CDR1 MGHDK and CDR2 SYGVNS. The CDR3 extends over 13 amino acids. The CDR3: CASSGVRRTEAFF. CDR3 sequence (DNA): TGTGCCAGCAGTGGGGTGAGGAGGACTGAAGCTTTCTTT.

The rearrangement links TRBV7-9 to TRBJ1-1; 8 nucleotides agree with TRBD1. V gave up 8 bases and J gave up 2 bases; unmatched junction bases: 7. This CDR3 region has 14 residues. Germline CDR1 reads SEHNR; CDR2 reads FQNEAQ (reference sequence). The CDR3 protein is CASGGQGGNTEAFF. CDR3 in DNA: TGTGCCAGCGGAGGACAGGGAGGAAACACTGAAGCTTTCTTT. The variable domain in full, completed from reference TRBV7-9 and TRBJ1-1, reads DTGVSQNPRHKITKRGQNVTFRCDPISEHNRLYWYRQTLGQGPEFLTYFQNEAQLEKSRLLSDRFSAERPKGSFSTLEIQRTEQGDSAMYLCASGGQGGNTEAFFGQGTRLTVV.

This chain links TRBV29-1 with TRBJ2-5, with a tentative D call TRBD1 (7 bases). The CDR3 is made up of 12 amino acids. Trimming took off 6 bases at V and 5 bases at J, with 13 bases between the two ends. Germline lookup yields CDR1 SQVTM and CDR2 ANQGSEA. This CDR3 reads CSVVSGGETQYF. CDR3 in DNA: TGCAGCGTCGTCTCAGGGGGGGAGACCCAGTACTTC.

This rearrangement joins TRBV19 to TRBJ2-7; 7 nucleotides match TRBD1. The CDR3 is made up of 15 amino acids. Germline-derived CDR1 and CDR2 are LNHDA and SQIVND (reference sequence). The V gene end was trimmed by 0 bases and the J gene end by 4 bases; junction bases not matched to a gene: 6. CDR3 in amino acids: CASSIDRDSTYEQYF. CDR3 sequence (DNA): TGTGCCAGTAGTATAGACCGGGACAGCACTTACGAGCAGTACTTC.

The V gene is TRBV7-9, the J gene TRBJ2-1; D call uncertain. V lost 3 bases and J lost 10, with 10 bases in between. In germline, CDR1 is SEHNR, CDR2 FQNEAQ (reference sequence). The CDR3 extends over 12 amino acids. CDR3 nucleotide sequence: TGTGCCAGCAGCTTTCTCGCAGGCGAGCAGTTCTTC. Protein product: CASSFLAGEQFF.

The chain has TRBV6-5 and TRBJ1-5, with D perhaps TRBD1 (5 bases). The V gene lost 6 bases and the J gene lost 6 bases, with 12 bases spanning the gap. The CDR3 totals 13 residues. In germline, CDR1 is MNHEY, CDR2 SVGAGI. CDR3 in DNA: TGTGCCAGCAGCCCCGGGGGAAGTCAGCCCCAGCATTTT. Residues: CASSPGGSQPQHF.

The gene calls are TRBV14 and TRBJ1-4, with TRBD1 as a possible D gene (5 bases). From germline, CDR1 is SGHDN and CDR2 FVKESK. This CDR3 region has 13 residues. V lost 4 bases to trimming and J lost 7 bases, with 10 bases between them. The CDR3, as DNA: TGTGCCAGCAGCCTTGGGGGGACTGAAAAACTGTTTTTT. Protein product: CASSLGGTEKLFF.

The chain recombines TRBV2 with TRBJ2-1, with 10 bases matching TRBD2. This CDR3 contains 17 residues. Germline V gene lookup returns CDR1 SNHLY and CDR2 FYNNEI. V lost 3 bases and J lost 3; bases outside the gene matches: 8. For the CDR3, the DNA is TGTGCCAGCAGTGAGGACGGGACTAGCGCGTTCTACAATGAGCAGTTCTTC. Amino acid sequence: CASSEDGTSAFYNEQFF.

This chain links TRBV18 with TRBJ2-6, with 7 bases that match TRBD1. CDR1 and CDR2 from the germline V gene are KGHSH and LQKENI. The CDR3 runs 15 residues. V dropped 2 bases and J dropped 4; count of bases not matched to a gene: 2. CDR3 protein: CASSPTGAGANVLTF. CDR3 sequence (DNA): TGTGCCAGCTCACCAACAGGGGCCGGGGCCAACGTCCTGACTTTC.

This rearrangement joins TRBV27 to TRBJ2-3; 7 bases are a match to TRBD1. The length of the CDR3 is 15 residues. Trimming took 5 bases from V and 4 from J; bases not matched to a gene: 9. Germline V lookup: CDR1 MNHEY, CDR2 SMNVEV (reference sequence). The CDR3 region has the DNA TGTGCCAGCAGTCTAAGGACGCAGGGGGCAGATACGCAGTATTTT. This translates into CASSLRTQGADTQYF.

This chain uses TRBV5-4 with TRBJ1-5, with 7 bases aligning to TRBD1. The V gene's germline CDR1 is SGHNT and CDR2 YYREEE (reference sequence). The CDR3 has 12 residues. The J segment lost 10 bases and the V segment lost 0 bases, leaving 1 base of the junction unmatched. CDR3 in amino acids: CASSLEGAPQHF. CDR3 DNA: TGTGCCAGCAGCTTGGAGGGGGCTCCCCAGCATTTT.